This T cell receptor (beta chain) was recovered during a study of blood T cell repertoires in COVID-19. Using immunoSEQ multiplex PCR, the repertoire was profiled, and TCRdb retains in-frame clones only, with some absent. Of fewer than 500,000 clones in the sample, roughly nine tenths were seen once. The sequencing sample was made of PBMCs or T cells enriched from blood (not recorded which). The sequence came from a man aged 25 to 40 who had recovered from COVID-19.

CDR3 region: CASSPLTHLSSNTIYF. The CDR3 nucleotides read TGTGCCAGCTCACCCTTGACTCACCTCTCCTCAAACACCATATATTTT. The V call is TRBV18, the J call TRBJ1-3; D unclear. Deletions cut 3 bases from V and 6 bases from J, with 18 bases between. Germline V gives CDR1 KGHSH, CDR2 LQKENI. The CDR3 covers 16 residues.